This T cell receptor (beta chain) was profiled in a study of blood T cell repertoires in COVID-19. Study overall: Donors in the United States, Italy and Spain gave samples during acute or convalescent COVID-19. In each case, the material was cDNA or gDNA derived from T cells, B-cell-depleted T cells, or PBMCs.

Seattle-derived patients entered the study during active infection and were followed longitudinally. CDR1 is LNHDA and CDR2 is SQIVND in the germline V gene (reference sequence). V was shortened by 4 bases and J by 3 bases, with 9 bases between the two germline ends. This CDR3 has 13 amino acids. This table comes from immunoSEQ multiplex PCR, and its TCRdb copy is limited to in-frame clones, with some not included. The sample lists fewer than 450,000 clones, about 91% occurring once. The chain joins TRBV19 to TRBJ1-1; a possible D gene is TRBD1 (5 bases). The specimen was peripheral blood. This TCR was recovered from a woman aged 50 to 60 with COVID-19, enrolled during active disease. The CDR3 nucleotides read TGTGCCAGTAGTACGGGACTTCACACTGAAGCTTTCTTT. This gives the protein CASSTGLHTEAFF.